These 18 T cell receptor beta chains originate from one sample sequenced in a study of blood T cell repertoires in COVID-19. Method: immunoSEQ multiplex PCR; TCRdb's copy keeps in-frame clones and lacks some. The data contain 320,000 or so clones, roughly 87% of them seen just once; the ten biggest clones take up more than 0.9%. Source material: PBMCs or T cells enriched from blood (not recorded which). These receptors were obtained from a woman aged 25-40 years who had recovered from COVID-19.

The V gene is TRBV6-2 or TRBV6-3, the J gene TRBJ1-1, with 11 bases identical to TRBD1. The CDR3 totals 15 residues. Germline V gene sequence: CDR1 MNHEY, CDR2 SVGEGT. Trimming at V came to 2 bases and at J to 6 bases, leaving 5 bases not matched to a gene. CDR3 in DNA: TGTGCCAGCAGTTACGGGACAGGGGGGACATCTGAAGCTTTCTTT. This gives the protein CASSYGTGGTSEAFF.

CDR3 protein: CASSLGTGEIETQYF. The CDR3 DNA reads as TGTGCCAGCAGCTTAGGGACAGGGGAGATAGAGACCCAGTACTTC. The gene calls are TRBV7-9 and TRBJ2-5; 9 nucleotides line up with TRBD1. This CDR3 region has 15 residues. The J segment lost 4 bases and the V segment lost 1 base, leaving 4 bases of the junction unmatched. The germline V gene has CDR1 SEHNR and CDR2 FQNEAQ (reference sequence).

The rearrangement links TRBV2 to TRBJ2-5; TRBD2 is a possible D gene (5 bases). V was shortened by 7 bases and J by 6 bases, with 21 bases between the two germline ends. This CDR3 spans 15 amino acids. CDR1 is SNHLY and CDR2 is FYNNEI in the germline V gene. The CDR3 is CASTQSGSRGKTQYF. In DNA, the CDR3 is TGTGCCAGCACTCAATCGGGGTCCCGAGGAAAGACCCAGTACTTC.

V gene TRBV7-2 combines with J gene TRBJ2-7; D is unresolved. In germline, CDR1 is SGHTA, CDR2 FQGNSA. The germline V and J ends were trimmed by 3 bases and 2 bases, with 5 bases remaining between them. The CDR3 is 12 residues long. This chain's CDR3 is CASSFGPYEQYF. The DNA for the CDR3 is TGTGCCAGCAGCTTCGGTCCCTACGAGCAGTACTTC.

The V call is TRBV7-9, the J call TRBJ2-5, with 7 positions matching TRBD2. This CDR3 contains 16 residues. From germline, CDR1 is SEHNR and CDR2 FQNEAQ (reference sequence). The V gene end was trimmed by 4 bases and the J gene end by 3 bases; junction bases not matched to a gene: 11. The chain's CDR3 is CASSSRGEGEEETQYF. The CDR3 DNA reads TGTGCCAGCAGCTCGCGAGGGGAGGGCGAAGAAGAGACCCAGTACTTC.

CDR3 in DNA: TGTGCCAGCAGCCTGGAGGACAGGGCATATTCACCCCTCCACTTT. Protein sequence: CASSLEDRAYSPLHF. The genes are TRBV5-5 and TRBJ1-6, with 8 bases fitting TRBD1. The trim removed 4 bases at V and 8 bases at J, leaving 8 bases unmatched. Germline V lookup: CDR1 SGHKS, CDR2 YYEKEE (reference sequence). The length of the CDR3 is 15 residues.

This chain links TRBV3-1 (or the pseudogene TRBV3-2) with TRBJ2-1, with TRBD2 matching over 7 bases. J was trimmed by 7 bases and V by 4 bases; bases with no gene match: 13. The CDR3 sequence is 16 residues long. CDR1 and CDR2 from the germline V gene are LGHDT and YNNKEL (reference sequence). The CDR3 DNA follows: TGTGCCAGCAGCCCCTACCCATCGGCGGGGGATAATGAGCAGTTCTTC. Amino acids: CASSPYPSAGDNEQFF.

The rearrangement joins TRBV30 to TRBJ1-4; 10 nucleotides agree with TRBD1. The J segment lost 7 bases and the V segment lost 1 base, leaving 3 bases of the junction unmatched. In germline, CDR1 is GTSNPN, CDR2 SVGIG (reference sequence). The CDR3 has 14 residues. The CDR3 nucleotides are TGTGCCTGGAGTGCCGGGACAGGGGTTGAAAAACTGTTTTTT. This gives the protein CAWSAGTGVEKLFF.

The chain links TRBV3-1 (or the pseudogene TRBV3-2) to TRBJ1-1, with D tentatively TRBD1 (5 bases). V lost 3 bases and J 2 bases, leaving 16 bases between the germline ends. CDR1 and CDR2 (germline): LGHDT, YNNKEL (reference sequence). CDR3 length: 16 amino acids. Written as DNA, the CDR3 is TGTGCCAGCAGCCATCGGGACTCCCAAGGAAACACTGAAGCTTTCTTT. Protein: CASSHRDSQGNTEAFF.

DNA of the CDR3: TGTGCCAGTAGTCAGCGGGGGCAGGAGACCCAGTACTTC. Its translation: CASSQRGQETQYF. The rearrangement uses TRBV19 and TRBJ2-5, with 8 nucleotides matching TRBD2. With V trimmed by 5 bases and J by 5 bases, 4 bases remained unmatched. The germline gives CDR1 LNHDA, CDR2 SQIVND (reference sequence). The CDR3 spans 13 residues. Full variable domain (outside the CDR3, taken from reference TRBV19 and TRBJ2-5): DGGITQSPKYLFRKEGQNVTLSCEQNLNHDAMYWYRQDPGQGLRLIYYSQIVNDFQKGDIAEGYSVSREKKESFPLTVTSAQKNPTAFYLCASSQRGQETQYFGPGTRLLVL.

The genes are TRBV28 and TRBJ2-2; TRBD1 matches 9 bases. CDR3 length equals 15 residues. In germline, CDR1 is MDHEN, CDR2 SYDVKM. Losses at the gene ends were 3 bases for V and 3 bases for J; bases not matched to a gene: 2. CDR3 sequence (DNA): TGTGCCAGCAGTTTGCGGGACAGGGACACCGGGGAGCTGTTTTTT. As protein: CASSLRDRDTGELFF.

This chain links TRBV9 with TRBJ2-3; D is unclear. Germline V gene data show CDR1 as SGDLS and CDR2 as YYNGEE. The V gene lost 0 bases and the J gene lost 3 bases, with 14 bases spanning the gap. There are 16 residues in the CDR3. The CDR3 coding sequence is TGTGCCAGCAGCGTAGAAGGCTACGAGGTTACAGATACGCAGTATTTT. This gives the protein CASSVEGYEVTDTQYF. Full variable domain (remainder filled in from reference TRBV9 and TRBJ2-3): DSGVTQTPKHLITATGQRVTLRCSPRSGDLSVYWYQQSLDQGLQFLIQYYNGEERAKGNILERFSAQQFPDLHSELNLSSLELGDSALYFCASSVEGYEVTDTQYFGPGTRLTVL.

This clone was seen a few times. V usage is TRBV27 and J usage is TRBJ2-7; 7 bases agree with TRBD1. Germline CDR1 is MNHEY and CDR2 is SMNVEV (reference sequence). The CDR3 runs 14 residues. With 5 bases clipped from V and 3 bases from J, the junction kept 7 bases outside the gene matches. The CDR3 DNA sequence: TGTGCCAGCAGTGTCGACGGACAGGACTACGAGCAGTACTTC. It codes for CASSVDGQDYEQYF.

The chain employs TRBV6-5 and TRBJ2-6; D is possibly TRBD2 (5 bases). Germline lookup yields CDR1 MNHEY and CDR2 SVGAGI. The CDR3 sequence is 14 residues long. V lost 7 bases to trimming and J lost 1 base, with 8 bases between them. CDR3 loop: CASTPGSGANVLTF. In DNA form, the CDR3 reads TGTGCCAGCACCCCGGGGTCTGGGGCCAACGTCCTGACTTTC.

This chain links TRBV2 with TRBJ2-2; the match to TRBD2 covers 12 bases. Germline V gene data show CDR1 as SNHLY and CDR2 as FYNNEI. V dropped 6 bases and J dropped 1; count of bases not matched to a gene: 3. The CDR3 length is 16 residues. The CDR3 loop is CASRPGLAGNTGELFF. The CDR3 DNA is TGTGCCAGCAGACCGGGACTAGCGGGGAACACCGGGGAGCTGTTTTTT.

This clone was found once. The chain uses TRBV19 and TRBJ1-6, with D uncertain. This CDR3 region has 14 residues. CDR1 LNHDA and CDR2 SQIVND come from the germline V gene (reference sequence). The V end lost 9 bases, the J end lost 9 bases, and 18 bases lay between the germline ends. The CDR3 protein is CASRGDGVGSPLHF. The CDR3 DNA reads TGTGCCAGCCGCGGGGATGGGGTCGGTTCACCCCTCCACTTT. The complete variable domain, with remaining parts taken from reference TRBV19 and TRBJ1-6, reads DGGITQSPKYLFRKEGQNVTLSCEQNLNHDAMYWYRQDPGQGLRLIYYSQIVNDFQKGDIAEGYSVSREKKESFPLTVTSAQKNPTAFYLCASRGDGVGSPLHFGNGTRLTVT.

J is TRBJ2-2 and V is TRBV30; 7 bases map to TRBD1. Germline lookup yields CDR1 GTSNPN and CDR2 SVGIG (reference sequence). This CDR3 has 14 amino acids. Trimming took 4 bases from V and 6 from J; bases not matched to a gene: 8. The DNA for the CDR3 is TGTGCCTGGAACTCAAACCAGGGGGCCGGGGAGCTGTTTTTT. Protein sequence: CAWNSNQGAGELFF.

This chain joins TRBV5-6 and TRBJ1-1, with 7 bases matching TRBD1. The V gene end was trimmed by 5 bases and the J gene end by 0 bases; junction bases not matched to a gene: 1. The CDR3 contains 13 residues. Germline CDR1 and CDR2: SGHDT and YYEEEE. CDR3 residues: CASSQGVNTEAFF. The CDR3 DNA reads TGTGCCAGCAGTCAGGGGGTGAACACTGAAGCTTTCTTT.